The clone carrying this TCR beta chain rates as medium-sized. The data stem from a study of metastatic and nonmetastatic thyroid tumors. The CDR3 contains 13 residues. The V and J ends lost 7 bases and 4 bases respectively, with 10 bases between them. In germline, CDR1 is MNHNS, CDR2 SASEGT. MiXCR was used by TCRdb to re-call the PCR reads. Of about 7,000 clones in the sample, roughly 37% were seen once. All patients were treatment-naive before thyroid surgery. The TCR originated in a female donor with papillary thyroid cancer or a benign thyroid nodule (not recorded which). Some clones in this sample may be carry-over from other donors' samples. The specimen sequenced was tumor tissue. The J gene is TRBJ2-2, the V gene TRBV6-1; no clear D. CDR3 in amino acids: CASKNLSTGELFF. The CDR3 DNA sequence: TGTGCCAGCAAAAATTTATCCACCGGGGAGCTGTTTTTT.